Shown below are 8 T cell receptor beta chains from a single sample sequenced in a study of blood T cells in healthy people across ages. Together with a sample-barcoded 5' primer, a J-beta primer mix was included in a second PCR lasting about 6 to 11 cycles. Each CDR3 protein is one row after TCRdb ran MiXCR on the 5' RACE reads. The data contain over 500,000 distinct CDR3 sequences, over 40% of them singletons. Material: blood. Every receptor here comes from an elderly woman in good health.

This chain links TRBV13 with TRBJ2-1; a weak D match, TRBD1 (5 bases). CDR1 and CDR2 (germline): PRHDT, FYEKMQ (reference sequence). The CDR3 runs to 16 residues. Trimming left V 5 bases short and J 0 bases short, with 14 bases between. CDR3 DNA sequence: TGTGCCAGCAGCCCATTAGGGGTTAGCTCCTACAATGAGCAGTTCTTC. This encodes CASSPLGVSSYNEQFF. Variable domain in full (rest from reference TRBV13 and TRBJ2-1): AAGVIQSPRHLIKEKRETATLKCYPIPRHDTVYWYQQGPGQDPQFLISFYEKMQSDKGSIPDRFSAQQFSDYHSELNMSSLELGDSALYFCASSPLGVSSYNEQFFGPGTRLTVL.

This clonotype was observed many times. V and J are TRBV5-1 and TRBJ2-1, with 8 positions matching TRBD2. The CDR3 totals 16 residues. Germline V CDR1 and CDR2: SGHRS, YFSETQ. V shed 6 bases, J shed 4 bases, and the junction held 12 bases outside the gene matches. The DNA of the CDR3 is TGCGCCAGCACCCCGGAGGGGCTAGCGGGTTACAATGAGCAGTTCTTC. It translates to CASTPEGLAGYNEQFF.

This chain joins TRBV19 and TRBJ2-7; 9 nucleotides align to TRBD1. CDR1 and CDR2 (germline): LNHDA, SQIVND (reference sequence). J gave up 2 bases and V 5 bases, and 10 bases lay outside the gene matches. The CDR3 spans 16 residues. CDR3 coding DNA: TGTGCCAGTAGTCTCCTATCGGGGACAGGGACCTACGAGCAGTACTTC. Its translation is CASSLLSGTGTYEQYF.

A note on this clonotype: Germline and junction disagree at one end, which may indicate a read error. V and J are TRBV27 and TRBJ2-1; 12 positions match TRBD2. Germline V gives CDR1 MNHEY, CDR2 SMNVEV (reference sequence). The CDR3 is 17 amino acids. The CDR3, as DNA: TGTGCCAGCAGTTTTATACGGACTAGCGGGATCTACAATGGGCAGTTCTTC. Translation: CASSFIRTSGIYNGQFF.

V is TRBV12-3 or TRBV12-4 and J is TRBJ2-3; TRBD2 matches 7 bases. Germline trimming cut 3 bases from V and 5 bases from J; bases unmatched to any gene: 11. This CDR3 contains 16 residues. CDR3 amino acids: CASSFVGTGGGDTQYF. CDR3 in DNA: TGTGCCAGCAGTTTCGTGGGGACGGGAGGAGGAGATACGCAGTATTTT.

V and J are TRBV5-1 and TRBJ2-7; D not certain. The V end was cut by 7 bases, the J end by 3 bases, with 23 bases between. This CDR3 region has 16 residues. Germline loops: CDR1 SGHRS, CDR2 YFSETQ. The CDR3 bases are TGCGCCAGCCAAGAAACCCCCGGGTCTGGATTCTACGAGCAGTACTTC. Its translation: CASQETPGSGFYEQYF.

The chain recombines TRBV13 with TRBJ2-7; TRBD1 is a possible D gene (6 bases). Trimming shortened V by 6 bases and J by 2 bases, and 8 bases separated the two germline ends. This CDR3 comprises 12 residues. Looked up from germline, CDR1 is PRHDT and CDR2 is FYEKMQ (reference sequence). The CDR3 is CASRKGAYEQYF. The CDR3 coding sequence is TGTGCCAGCAGAAAGGGGGCCTACGAGCAGTACTTC.

The J gene is TRBJ2-5, the V gene TRBV28, with 14 bases matching TRBD2. J was trimmed by 11 bases and V by 3 bases; bases with no gene match: 8. The CDR3 is 15 residues long. In germline, CDR1 is MDHEN, CDR2 SYDVKM. As DNA, the CDR3 is TGTGCCAGCAGTTTGGGACTAGCGGGAGTACGGGAGCAGTACTTC. It encodes CASSLGLAGVREQYF.